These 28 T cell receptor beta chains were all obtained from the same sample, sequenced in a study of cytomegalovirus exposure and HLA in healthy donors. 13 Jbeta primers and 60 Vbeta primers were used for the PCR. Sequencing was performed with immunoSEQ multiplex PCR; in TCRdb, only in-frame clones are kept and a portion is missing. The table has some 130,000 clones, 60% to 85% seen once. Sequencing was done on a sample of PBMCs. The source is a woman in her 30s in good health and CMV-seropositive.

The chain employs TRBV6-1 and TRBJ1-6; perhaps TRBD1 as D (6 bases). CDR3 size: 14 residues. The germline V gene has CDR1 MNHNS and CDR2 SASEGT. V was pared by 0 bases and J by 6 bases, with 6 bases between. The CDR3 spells CASSEAGGNSPLHF. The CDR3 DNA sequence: TGTGCCAGCAGTGAAGCAGGGGGTAATTCACCCCTCCACTTT.

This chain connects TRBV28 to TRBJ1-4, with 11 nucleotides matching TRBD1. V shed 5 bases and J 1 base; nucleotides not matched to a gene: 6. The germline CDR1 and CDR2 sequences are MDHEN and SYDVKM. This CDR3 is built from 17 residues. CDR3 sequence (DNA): TGTGCCAGCAGTCAAGGGACAGGGGGGAGAACTAATGAAAAACTGTTTTTT. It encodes CASSQGTGGRTNEKLFF.

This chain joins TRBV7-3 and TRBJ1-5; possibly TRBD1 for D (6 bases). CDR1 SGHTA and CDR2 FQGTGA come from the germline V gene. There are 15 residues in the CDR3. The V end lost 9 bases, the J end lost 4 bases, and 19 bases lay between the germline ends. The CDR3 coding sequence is TGTGCCAGTCCTCAAGTGGGGGACAAGAATCAGCCCCAGCATTTT. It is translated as CASPQVGDKNQPQHF.

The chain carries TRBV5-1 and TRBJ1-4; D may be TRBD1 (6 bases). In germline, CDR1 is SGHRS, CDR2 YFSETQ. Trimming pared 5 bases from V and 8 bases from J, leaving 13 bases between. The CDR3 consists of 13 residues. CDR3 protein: CASSRGQGEKLFF. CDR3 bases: TGCGCCAGCAGTAGGGGACAAGGAGAAAAACTGTTTTTT.

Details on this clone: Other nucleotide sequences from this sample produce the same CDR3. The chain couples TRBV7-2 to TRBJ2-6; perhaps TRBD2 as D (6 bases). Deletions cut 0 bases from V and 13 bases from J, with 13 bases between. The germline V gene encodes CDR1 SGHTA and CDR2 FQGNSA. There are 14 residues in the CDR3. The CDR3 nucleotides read TGTGCCAGCAGCTTAGCGGGGGGTCCTGAAGTCCTGACTTTC. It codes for CASSLAGGPEVLTF.

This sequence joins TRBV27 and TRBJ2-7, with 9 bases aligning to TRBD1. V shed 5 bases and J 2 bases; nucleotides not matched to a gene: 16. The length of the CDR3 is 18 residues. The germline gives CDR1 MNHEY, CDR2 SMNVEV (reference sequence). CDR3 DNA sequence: TGTGCCAGCAGTCTCCGGACAGGGGCTCCCAACCTCCCCTACGAGCAGTACTTC. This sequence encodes CASSLRTGAPNLPYEQYF.

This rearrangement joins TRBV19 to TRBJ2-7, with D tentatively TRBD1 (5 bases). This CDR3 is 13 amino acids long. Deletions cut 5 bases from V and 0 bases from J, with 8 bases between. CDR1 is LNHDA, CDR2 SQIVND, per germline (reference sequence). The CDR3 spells CASSWGPSYEQYF. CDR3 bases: TGTGCCAGTAGTTGGGGCCCCTCCTACGAGCAGTACTTC.

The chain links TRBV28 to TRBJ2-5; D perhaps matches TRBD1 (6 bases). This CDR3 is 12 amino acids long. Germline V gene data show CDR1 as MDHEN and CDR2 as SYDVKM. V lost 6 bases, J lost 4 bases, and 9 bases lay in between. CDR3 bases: TGTGCCAGCAGCCAGGGGCGAGAGACCCAGTACTTC. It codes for CASSQGRETQYF.

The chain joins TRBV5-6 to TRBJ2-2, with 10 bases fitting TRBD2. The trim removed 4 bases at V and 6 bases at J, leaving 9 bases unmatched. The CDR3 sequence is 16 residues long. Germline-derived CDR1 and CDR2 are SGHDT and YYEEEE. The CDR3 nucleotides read TGTGCCAGCAGCCAGCGGGGGGGTGCTGTCCCCGGGGAGCTGTTTTTT. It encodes CASSQRGGAVPGELFF. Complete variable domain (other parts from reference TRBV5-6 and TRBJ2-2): DAGVTQSPTHLIKTRGQQVTLRCSPKSGHDTVSWYQQALGQGPQFIFQYYEEEERQRGNFPDRFSGHQFPNYSSELNVNALLLGDSALYLCASSQRGGAVPGELFFGEGSRLTVL.

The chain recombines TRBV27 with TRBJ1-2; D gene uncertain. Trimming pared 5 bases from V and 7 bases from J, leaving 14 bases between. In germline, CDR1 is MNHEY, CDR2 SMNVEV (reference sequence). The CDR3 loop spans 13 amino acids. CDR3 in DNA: TGTGCCAGCAGTCTGGGCCCCTCATTTGGCTACACCTTC. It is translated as CASSLGPSFGYTF.

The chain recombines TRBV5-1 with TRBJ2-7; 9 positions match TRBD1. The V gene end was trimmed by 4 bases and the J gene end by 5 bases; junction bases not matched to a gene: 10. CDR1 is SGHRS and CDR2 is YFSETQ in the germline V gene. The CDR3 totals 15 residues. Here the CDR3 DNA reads TGCGCCAGCAGCCTAACCTGGGACAGGGTACACGAGCAGTACTTC. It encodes CASSLTWDRVHEQYF.

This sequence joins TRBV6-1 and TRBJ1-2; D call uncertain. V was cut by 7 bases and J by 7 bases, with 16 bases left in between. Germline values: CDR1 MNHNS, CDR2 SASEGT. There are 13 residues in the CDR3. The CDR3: CASTIHREAGYTF. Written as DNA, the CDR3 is TGTGCCAGCACCATCCACCGGGAGGCTGGCTACACCTTC.

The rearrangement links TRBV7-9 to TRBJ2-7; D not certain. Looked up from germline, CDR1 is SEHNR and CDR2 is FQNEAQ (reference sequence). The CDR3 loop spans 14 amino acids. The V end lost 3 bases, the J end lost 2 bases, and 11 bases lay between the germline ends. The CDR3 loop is CASSLTQSTYEQYF. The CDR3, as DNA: TGTGCCAGCAGCTTGACACAGAGTACCTACGAGCAGTACTTC.

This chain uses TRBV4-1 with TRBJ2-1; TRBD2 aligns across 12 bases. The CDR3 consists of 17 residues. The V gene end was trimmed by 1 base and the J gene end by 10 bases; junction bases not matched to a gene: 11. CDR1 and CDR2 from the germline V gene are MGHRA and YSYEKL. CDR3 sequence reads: CASSQAQLAGGRGEQFF. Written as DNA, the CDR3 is TGCGCCAGCAGCCAAGCCCAACTAGCGGGGGGTCGAGGGGAGCAGTTCTTC.

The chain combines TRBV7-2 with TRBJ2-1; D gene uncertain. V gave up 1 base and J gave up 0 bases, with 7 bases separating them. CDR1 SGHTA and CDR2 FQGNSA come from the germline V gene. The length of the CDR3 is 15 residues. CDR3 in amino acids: CASSLGPSSYNEQFF. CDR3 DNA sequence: TGTGCCAGCAGCTTAGGTCCGAGCTCCTACAATGAGCAGTTCTTC.

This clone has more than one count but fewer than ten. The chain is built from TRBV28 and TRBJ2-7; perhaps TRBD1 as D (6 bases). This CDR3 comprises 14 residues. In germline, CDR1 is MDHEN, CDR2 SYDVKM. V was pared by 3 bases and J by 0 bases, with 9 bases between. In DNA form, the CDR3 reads TGTGCCAGCAGTTTGACAGGCGACTCCTACGAGCAGTACTTC. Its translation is CASSLTGDSYEQYF.

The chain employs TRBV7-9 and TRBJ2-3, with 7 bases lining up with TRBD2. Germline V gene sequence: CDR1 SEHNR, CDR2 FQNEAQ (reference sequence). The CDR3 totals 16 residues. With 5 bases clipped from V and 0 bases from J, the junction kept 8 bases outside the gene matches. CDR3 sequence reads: CASSPPWGGSTDTQYF. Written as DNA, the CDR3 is TGTGCCAGCAGCCCACCGTGGGGGGGTAGCACAGATACGCAGTATTTT.

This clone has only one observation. The CDR3 loop reads CASSSFNEQFF. Written as DNA, the CDR3 is TGTGCCAGCAGTTCTTTCAATGAGCAGTTCTTC. This sequence joins TRBV27 and TRBJ2-1; D gene ambiguous. This CDR3 spans 11 amino acids. Deletions cut 4 bases from V and 6 bases from J, with 4 bases between. Germline V CDR1 and CDR2: MNHEY, SMNVEV (reference sequence).

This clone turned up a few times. DNA of the CDR3: TGTGCCATCAGTGATTATGCGGGACAGAGTAACTATGGCTACACCTTC. It is translated as CAISDYAGQSNYGYTF. The chain uses TRBV10-3 and TRBJ1-2; 7 nucleotides agree with TRBD1. Per germline, CDR1 ENHRY and CDR2 SYGVKD. After removal of 3 bases from V and 1 base from J, the junction contained 8 bases not matched to a gene. This CDR3 contains 16 residues.

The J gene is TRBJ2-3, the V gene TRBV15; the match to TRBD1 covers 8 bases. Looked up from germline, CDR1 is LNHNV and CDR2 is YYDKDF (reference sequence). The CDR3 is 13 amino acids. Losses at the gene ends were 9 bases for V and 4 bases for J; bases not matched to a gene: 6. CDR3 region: CATTGGRADTQYF. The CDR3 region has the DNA TGTGCCACAACAGGGGGTAGGGCAGATACGCAGTATTTT.

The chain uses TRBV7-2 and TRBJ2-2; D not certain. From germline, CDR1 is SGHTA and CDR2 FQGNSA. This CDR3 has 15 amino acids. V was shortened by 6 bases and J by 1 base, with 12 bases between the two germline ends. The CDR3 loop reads CASRLSPGNTGELFF. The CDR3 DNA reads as TGTGCCAGCAGGCTCTCCCCAGGGAACACCGGGGAGCTGTTTTTT. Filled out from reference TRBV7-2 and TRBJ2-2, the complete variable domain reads GAGVSQSPSNKVTEKGKDVELRCDPISGHTALYWYRQSLGQGLEFLIYFQGNSAPDKSGLPSDRFSAERTGGSVSTLTIQRTQQEDSAVYLCASRLSPGNTGELFFGEGSRLTVL.

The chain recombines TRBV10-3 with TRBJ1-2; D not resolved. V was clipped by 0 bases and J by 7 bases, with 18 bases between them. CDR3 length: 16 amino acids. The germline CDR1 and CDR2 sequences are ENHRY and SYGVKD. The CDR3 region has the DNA TGTGCCATCAGTGAGTCGAACAGCGGAGGCCGCGGTGGCTACACCTTC. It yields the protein CAISESNSGGRGGYTF.

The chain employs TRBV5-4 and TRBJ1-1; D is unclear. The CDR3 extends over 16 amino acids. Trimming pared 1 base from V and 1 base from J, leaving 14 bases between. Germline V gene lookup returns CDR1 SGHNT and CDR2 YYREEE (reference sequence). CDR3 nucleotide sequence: TGTGCCAGCAGCTTGATGGTCAGCTCGGGGAACACTGAAGCTTTCTTT. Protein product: CASSLMVSSGNTEAFF. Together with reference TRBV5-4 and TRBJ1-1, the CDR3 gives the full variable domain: ETGVTQSPTHLIKTRGQQVTLRCSSQSGHNTVSWYQQALGQGPQFIFQYYREEENGRGNFPPRFSGLQFPNYSSELNVNALELDDSALYLCASSLMVSSGNTEAFFGQGTRLTVV.

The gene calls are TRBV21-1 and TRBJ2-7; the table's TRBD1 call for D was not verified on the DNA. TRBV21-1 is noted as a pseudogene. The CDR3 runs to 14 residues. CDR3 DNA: TGTGCCAGCAGCAAAATCGTCAGCTCCTACGAGCAGTACTTC. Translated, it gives CASSKIVSSYEQYF.

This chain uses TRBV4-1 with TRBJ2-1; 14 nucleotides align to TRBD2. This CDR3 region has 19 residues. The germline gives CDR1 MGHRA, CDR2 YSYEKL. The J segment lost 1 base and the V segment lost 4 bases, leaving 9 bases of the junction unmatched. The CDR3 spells CASSPRTSGGRVSYNEQFF. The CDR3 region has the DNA TGCGCCAGCAGCCCTCGGACTAGCGGGGGGCGAGTTTCCTACAATGAGCAGTTCTTC.

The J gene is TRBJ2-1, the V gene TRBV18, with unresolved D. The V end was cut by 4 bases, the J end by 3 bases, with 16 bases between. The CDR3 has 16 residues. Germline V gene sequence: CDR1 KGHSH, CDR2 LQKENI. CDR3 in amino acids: CASSRLETTYYNEQFF. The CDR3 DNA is TGTGCCAGCTCACGCCTAGAGACCACCTACTACAATGAGCAGTTCTTC.

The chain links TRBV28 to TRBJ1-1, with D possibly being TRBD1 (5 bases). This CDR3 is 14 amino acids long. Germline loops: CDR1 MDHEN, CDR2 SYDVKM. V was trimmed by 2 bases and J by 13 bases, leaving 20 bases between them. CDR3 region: CASSLAPGRVDGFF. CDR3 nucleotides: TGTGCCAGCAGTTTAGCCCCTGGCAGGGTCGACGGTTTCTTT. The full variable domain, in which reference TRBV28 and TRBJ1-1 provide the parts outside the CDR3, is DVKVTQSSRYLVKRTGEKVFLECVQDMDHENMFWYRQDPGLGLRLIYFSYDVKMKEKGDIPEGYSVSREKKERFSLILESASTNQTSMYLCASSLAPGRVDGFFGQGTRLTVV.

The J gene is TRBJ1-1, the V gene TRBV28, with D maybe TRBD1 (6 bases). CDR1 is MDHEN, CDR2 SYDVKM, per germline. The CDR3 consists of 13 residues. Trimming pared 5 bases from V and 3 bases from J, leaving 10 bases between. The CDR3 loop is CASSTGQHTEAFF. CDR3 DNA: TGTGCCAGCAGTACTGGACAGCACACTGAAGCTTTCTTT.